This T cell receptor beta chain appears in the sequencing data of a study of shared clonotypes between healthy human individuals. V lost 1 base, J lost 7 bases, and 7 bases lay in between. There are 11 residues in the CDR3. Germline V gives CDR1 DFQATT, CDR2 SNEGSKA (reference sequence). Deep-level assay runs were performed. Assay used: immunoSEQ multiplex PCR; TCRdb lists only in-frame clones, some missing. The sample consists of approximately 440,000 clones, 60% to 80% of them appearing once. In this sample, this clone turned up a few times. The antigen is undetermined. Adults of Caucasian background living in Nashville, Tennessee made up all donors. Study-level results: Genetic and exposure-history diversity was limited by the small donor number. Clonotype sharing among donors was expected to depend on sequencing depth.

The source of this sequence is a woman in her thirties or forties in good health. Some clones in this sample may be carry-over from other donors' samples. The sample consisted of PBMCs. The rearrangement uses TRBV20-1 and TRBJ1-1; D not certain. CDR3 sequence reads: CSARVTDEAFF. The CDR3 region has the DNA TGCAGTGCTAGAGTAACAGATGAAGCTTTCTTT.